Following are 10 T cell receptor beta chains from one sample sequenced in a study of blood T cell repertoires in COVID-19. Only in-frame clones appear in the TCRdb table, and some are missing; sequencing was by immunoSEQ multiplex PCR. The table records about 33,000 clones, about 81% of them present only once. The sample taken for sequencing was peripheral blood. Receptors originate from a man older than 75 with acute or convalescent COVID-19.

In nucleotides, the CDR3 is TGTGCCAGCAGCCTCTACCAGGTGACGAACACTGAAGCTTTCTTT. It encodes CASSLYQVTNTEAFF. V gene TRBV7-2 combines with J gene TRBJ1-1, with D uncertain. CDR3 size: 15 residues. The germline CDR1 and CDR2 sequences are SGHTA and FQGNSA. V lost 5 bases to trimming and J lost 1 base, with 14 bases between them.

The rearrangement links TRBV6-5 to TRBJ2-1; perhaps TRBD2 as D (6 bases). Germline lookup yields CDR1 MNHEY and CDR2 SVGAGI. Trimming removed 10 bases at V and 4 bases at J, with 20 bases between. The CDR3 runs to 15 residues. The CDR3: CATRRGSPSYNEQFF. CDR3 nucleotide sequence: TGTGCCACCCGGAGGGGAAGCCCGTCGTACAATGAGCAGTTCTTC.

The chain links TRBV3-1 (or the pseudogene TRBV3-2) to TRBJ1-6; D is ambiguous. The CDR3 is 13 amino acids. CDR1 and CDR2 (germline): LGHDT, YNNKEL (reference sequence). V was pared by 5 bases and J by 8 bases, with 10 bases between. CDR3 protein: CASSSNGDSPLHF. CDR3 DNA sequence: TGTGCCAGCAGCTCTAACGGGGATTCACCCCTCCACTTT.

The V call is TRBV3-1 (or the pseudogene TRBV3-2), the J call TRBJ2-7; possible D gene TRBD2, 5 bases. CDR3 length equals 17 residues. Germline V CDR1 and CDR2: LGHDT, YNNKEL (reference sequence). Trimming took off 0 bases at V and 4 bases at J, with 19 bases between the two ends. The CDR3 region is CASSQDLQLVVVYEQYF. The CDR3 region has the DNA TGTGCCAGCAGCCAAGATCTCCAACTAGTGGTGGTGTACGAGCAGTACTTC.

The chain links TRBV7-9 to TRBJ2-5; 7 nucleotides align to TRBD2. J gave up 4 bases and V 5 bases, and 10 bases lay outside the gene matches. The CDR3 length is 15 residues. Germline CDR1 and CDR2: SEHNR and FQNEAQ (reference sequence). CDR3 region: CASSMAAGLAETQYF. CDR3 in DNA: TGTGCCAGCAGCATGGCAGCGGGGCTGGCAGAGACCCAGTACTTC.

This clone has only a few counts. This chain links TRBV7-9 with TRBJ1-4, with D uncertain. This CDR3 has 13 residues. V dropped 6 bases and J dropped 8 bases, with 13 bases sitting between them. Germline CDR1 SEHNR, CDR2 FQNEAQ (reference sequence). The CDR3 loop reads CASSSNSGEKLFF. CDR3 coding DNA: TGTGCCAGCAGTTCTAACAGCGGCGAAAAACTGTTTTTT.

The V gene is TRBV7-2, the J gene TRBJ1-3, with D possibly being TRBD1 (5 bases). The CDR3 sequence is 17 residues long. Trimming removed 2 bases at V and 0 bases at J, with 14 bases between. Germline V CDR1 and CDR2: SGHTA, FQGNSA. The CDR3 nucleotides are TGTGCCAGCAGCTTACCCTCAGGGCTGAGCTCTGGAAACACCATATATTTT. It is translated as CASSLPSGLSSGNTIYF.

This sequence joins TRBV25-1 and TRBJ1-1; D may be TRBD1 (6 bases). This CDR3 is 13 amino acids long. V lost 1 base, J lost 6 bases, and 9 bases lay in between. Germline V CDR1 and CDR2: MGHDK, SYGVNS. The CDR3 reads CASSESGAPEAFF. The CDR3 bases are TGTGCCAGCAGTGAATCAGGGGCCCCTGAAGCTTTCTTT.

This chain uses TRBV7-3 with TRBJ2-3, with TRBD2 as a possible D gene (6 bases). The CDR3 consists of 14 residues. V was clipped by 5 bases and J by 4 bases, with 13 bases between them. Per the germline V gene, CDR1 is SGHTA and CDR2 is FQGTGA. CDR3 residues: CASSPLGGADTQYF. CDR3 bases: TGTGCCAGCAGCCCCCTCGGCGGGGCAGATACGCAGTATTTT.

J is TRBJ1-5 and V is TRBV11-2; 12 bases match TRBD1. Germline V gives CDR1 SGHAT, CDR2 FQNNGV. This CDR3 has 18 residues. The V gene end was trimmed by 1 base and the J gene end by 0 bases; junction bases not matched to a gene: 4. DNA for the CDR3: TGTGCCAGCAGCTTAGGGGACAGGGGGCCGTTTAGCAATCAGCCCCAGCATTTT. Its translation: CASSLGDRGPFSNQPQHF.